The 2 T cell receptor beta chains in this list originate from one sample, sequenced in a study of blood T cell repertoires in COVID-19. Assay used: immunoSEQ multiplex PCR; TCRdb lists only in-frame clones, some missing. Seen here are about 210,000 clones, around 90% observed once, and the top ten hold approximately 1.2%. The sequenced sample was peripheral blood. The source of these receptors is a young man with acute or convalescent COVID-19.

V usage is TRBV6-6 and J usage is TRBJ2-7, with 7 bases identical to TRBD1. The CDR3 contains 17 residues. After removal of 5 bases from V and 4 bases from J, the junction contained 17 bases not matched to a gene. The V gene's germline CDR1 is MNHNY and CDR2 SVGAGI (reference sequence). DNA for the CDR3: TGTGCCAGCAGTCCTGACAGGGTGGGTAATTCGCGGTACGAGCAGTACTTC. It codes for CASSPDRVGNSRYEQYF.

The chain uses TRBV30 and TRBJ2-7; D perhaps matches TRBD2 (7 bases). The V and J ends lost 0 bases and 2 bases respectively, with 14 bases between them. CDR3 length: 15 residues. The germline V gene has CDR1 GTSNPN and CDR2 SVGIG (reference sequence). CDR3 sequence (DNA): TGTGCCTGGAGTGTTTTTGGGGGGGGGCCCTACGAGCAGTACTTC. It codes for CAWSVFGGGPYEQYF.